This TCR beta chain was identified during a study of blood T cells in healthy people across ages. Study-wide results and caveats: The CMV status of each donor remained undetermined, and this could have confounded shifts in expanded clonotypes. With age, beta diversity per million T cells declined roughly linearly, significantly by 40. It was held that diversity estimates obtained from one million T cells represented underestimates.

On this clonotype: The antigen is unknown.

It was with a sample-barcoded 5' primer and a J-beta primer mix that a second PCR of about 6 to 12 cycles was run. Every single cDNA molecule received a tag from a template-switch adaptor with 12 random nucleotides. Each CDR3 protein gets one entry after TCRdb re-called the 5' RACE reads with MiXCR. The sample includes some 800,000 distinct CDR3 sequences, more than 40% seen only once; the top ten take about 21%. With 3 bases removed from V and 1 base from J, the gap between germline ends came to 10 bases. This CDR3 comprises 15 residues. Sequencing was performed on blood. The source is a man aged 55 to 70 in good health. The chain links TRBV12-3 or TRBV12-4 to TRBJ1-5; D is ambiguous. The CDR3 loop is CASSFMGGSNQPQHF. The CDR3 nucleotides are TGTGCCAGCAGTTTTATGGGTGGGAGCAATCAGCCCCAGCATTTT.